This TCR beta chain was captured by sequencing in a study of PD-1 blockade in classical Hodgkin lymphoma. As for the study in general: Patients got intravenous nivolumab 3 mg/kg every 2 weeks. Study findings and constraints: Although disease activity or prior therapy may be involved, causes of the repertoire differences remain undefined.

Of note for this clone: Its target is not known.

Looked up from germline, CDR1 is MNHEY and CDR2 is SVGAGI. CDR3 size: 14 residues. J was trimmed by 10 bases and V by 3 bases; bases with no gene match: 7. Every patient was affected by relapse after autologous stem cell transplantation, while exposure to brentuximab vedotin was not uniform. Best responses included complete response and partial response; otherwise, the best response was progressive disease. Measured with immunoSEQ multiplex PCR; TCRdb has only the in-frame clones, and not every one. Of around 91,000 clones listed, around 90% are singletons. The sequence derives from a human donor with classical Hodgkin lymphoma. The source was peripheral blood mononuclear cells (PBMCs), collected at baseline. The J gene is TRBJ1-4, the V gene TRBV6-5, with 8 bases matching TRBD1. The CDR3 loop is CASSYGRGQGKLFF. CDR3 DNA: TGTGCCAGCAGTTATGGCAGGGGGCAGGGAAAACTGTTTTTT.